Sequencing of this T cell receptor (beta chain) was carried out in a study of molecular identifiers for immune sequencing clone quantification. TCRdb re-called the PCR reads through MiXCR, storing one row per CDR3 protein. The sample lists about 68,000 distinct CDR3 sequences; around a sixth were seen once. With 10%, 30% or 50% of RNA, about 17,000 to 1,000,000 naive CD8 T cells were sequenced. This CDR3 is 14 amino acids long. With 2 bases removed from V and 3 bases from J, the gap between germline ends came to 11 bases. In germline, CDR1 is DFQATT, CDR2 SNEGSKA (reference sequence). What was sequenced was naive CD8+ T cells from blood, with Jurkat cell RNA spiked in. The sample's subset: FACS-sorted CD8+CD4-CCR7+CD45RA+ naive T cells. The clonotype originates from a human donor in good health. Some libraries in this study had Jurkat cell RNA spiked in. The rearrangement links TRBV20-1 to TRBJ2-1, with D perhaps matching TRBD1 (5 bases). CDR3 protein: CSARRQGYYNEQFF. CDR3 nucleotide sequence: TGCAGTGCTAGAAGGCAGGGATACTACAATGAGCAGTTCTTC.